This entry describes one TCR beta chain. This entry belongs to a study of cytomegalovirus exposure and HLA in healthy donors. Researchers ran the PCR with 60 Vbeta and 13 Jbeta primers. Method: immunoSEQ multiplex PCR; TCRdb's copy keeps in-frame clones and lacks some. The sample consists of 100,000 or so clones, around 85% of them appearing once. There are 14 residues in the CDR3. Germline lookup yields CDR1 SEHNR and CDR2 FQNEAQ (reference sequence). V gave up 2 bases and J gave up 7 bases; unmatched junction bases: 6. Sequencing used PBMCs. The clonotype originates from a man younger than 35 in good health and CMV-seronegative. The genes are TRBV7-9 and TRBJ2-7, with TRBD1 matching 9 bases. The chain's CDR3 is CASSLSGTGREQYF. For the CDR3, the DNA is TGTGCCAGCAGCTTATCAGGGACAGGGAGGGAGCAGTACTTC.